A single sample gave rise to the 6 T cell receptor beta chains below, sequenced in a study of shared clonotypes between healthy human individuals (TCRdb year 2020). The library was produced with the immunoSEQ multiplex PCR assay. TCRdb took this table from immuneACCESS and kept in-frame rearrangements with V and J called. Such tables lack part of the clones; where checked against another copy, unresolved V genes explain under half of the gap, and the rest is unexplained. The sample yields hundreds of thousands of clones; 70% to 80% were counted once. Of the sample, 9.5% to 15% falls within the top ten clones. Source material: PBMCs. These receptors were obtained from a woman aged 40 to 55 in good health. Some clones in this sample may be carry-over from other donors' samples.

This chain joins TRBV6-4 and TRBJ1-4; unclear D gene. Looked up from germline, CDR1 is MRHNA and CDR2 is SNTAGT. This CDR3 spans 15 amino acids. CDR3 residues: CPPWGAEATNEKLFF. Written as DNA, the CDR3 is TGTCCCCCTTGGGGAGCCGAAGCAACTAATGAAAAACTGTTTTTT.

This chain uses TRBV4-1 with TRBJ2-1; D possibly uses TRBD1 or TRBD2 (6 bases each). The CDR3 is 18 residues long. Trimming removed 4 bases from V and 0 bases from J, with 19 bases in between. The germline V gene encodes CDR1 MGHRA and CDR2 YSYEKL. Here the CDR3 reads CASSLLPGGGLSYNEQFF. In DNA, the CDR3 is TGCGCCAGCAGCCTGCTCCCCGGGGGCGGTCTCTCCTACAATGAGCAGTTCTTC.

Many counts were recorded for this clone. The CDR3 protein is CASSVVLTVEGYEQYF. The CDR3 coding sequence is TGTGCCAGCAGTGTCGTTTTGACGGTGGAAGGGTACGAGCAGTACTTC. The V gene is TRBV6-1, the J gene TRBJ2-7; D ambiguous. Germline V gene sequence: CDR1 MNHNS, CDR2 SASEGT. Trimming stripped 4 bases from V and 4 bases from J, with 20 bases between. This CDR3 has 16 amino acids.

The chain recombines TRBV29-1 with TRBJ2-4; D possibly corresponds to TRBD2 (5 bases). Germline V gene sequence: CDR1 SQVTM, CDR2 ANQGSEA. The CDR3 covers 13 residues. The V end was cut by 3 bases, the J end by 11 bases, with 17 bases between. This CDR3 reads CSVDGNNHDLQYF. The DNA for the CDR3 is TGCAGCGTTGACGGGAACAATCACGACCTTCAGTACTTC.

This chain links TRBV27 with TRBJ1-4; D not certain. The germline gives CDR1 MNHEY, CDR2 SMNVEV (reference sequence). The CDR3 has 16 amino acids. Trimming cost V 2 bases and J 0 bases, with 10 bases left between them. Here the CDR3 reads CASSLGLSPTNEKLFF. The DNA of the CDR3 is TGTGCCAGCAGTTTAGGGCTTTCACCAACTAATGAAAAACTGTTTTTT.

The chain couples TRBV4-3 to TRBJ1-5; unclear D gene. Germline lookup yields CDR1 LGHNA and CDR2 YSLEER. This CDR3 contains 14 residues. Trimming cost V 1 base and J 1 base, with 5 bases left between them. CDR3 loop: CASSQASSNQPQHF. CDR3 DNA: TGCGCCAGCAGCCAAGCTTCGAGCAATCAGCCCCAGCATTTT.